This section outlines one T cell receptor beta chain sequence together with its context. Its ends do not fully match the called genes, so a read error is possible. The data derive from a study of T-cell memory formation after mild COVID-19. The 5'RACE method, run with constant-segment primers, produced TCR alpha and TCR beta cDNA libraries (carrying sample barcodes and UMIs). TCRdb re-called the 5' RACE reads through MiXCR, storing one row per CDR3 protein. The sample carries about 150,000 distinct CDR3 sequences, approximately 25% recorded once. The receptor was isolated from an adult woman who had mild COVID-19 (a few samples of this study predate the infection). Cell type and time point are not known. The sequenced sample consisted of PBMCs or a T cell subset sorted from them (not recorded which).

The CDR3, as DNA: TGTGCCAGTAGCTGGGAGGCTGAAGCTTTCTTT. Translation gives CASSWEAEAFF. This rearrangement joins TRBV7-2 to TRBJ1-1; D gene ambiguous. The germline CDR1 and CDR2 sequences are SGHTA and FQGNSA. This CDR3 has 11 amino acids.